This is a list of T cell receptor beta chains from one sample in a study of T-cell memory formation after mild COVID-19. TCRdb re-called the 5' RACE reads through MiXCR, storing one row per CDR3 protein. The top ten clones hold approximately 3.3% of a sample with about 170,000 distinct CDR3 sequences, approximately 13% of them seen once. Sequences were obtained from PBMCs or a T cell subset sorted from them (not recorded which). These receptors were collected from a man aged 18 to 35 who had mild COVID-19 (a few samples of this study predate the infection). Cell type and time point are not known. CDR3s include the opening cysteine and the closing phenylalanine or tryptophan. D genes are given only for firm matches. Part of the rows lack a size; the others show once, few, many or a class for expanded clones.

length,J,size,V,D,DNA,CDR3
15,TRBJ1-6,-,TRBV5-4,-,TGTGCCAGCAGCATTTCGAGCTCCTATAATTCACCCCTCCACTTT,CASSISSSYNSPLHF
14,TRBJ2-5,-,TRBV7-2,-,TGTGCCAGCAGCACGACCGGGGGCTTGGAGACCCAGTACTTC,CASSTTGGLETQYF
16,TRBJ2-1,few,TRBV6-2/TRBV6-3,-,TGTGCCAGCAGTTGGATGACCATCGCTGGCTACAATGAGCAGTTCTTC,CASSWMTIAGYNEQFF
12,TRBJ1-3,few,TRBV6-5,-,TGTGCCAGCGGAAACAGGGGAAACACCATATATTTT,CASGNRGNTIYF
14,TRBJ1-1,-,TRBV25-1,TRBD1,TGTGCCAGCAGTGGTCACAGGGGAAGGTCTGAAGCTTTCTTT,CASSGHRGRSEAFF
12,TRBJ1-1,few,TRBV18,-,TGTGCCAGCTCACCAGAGGGGCCTGAAGCTTTCTTT,CASSPEGPEAFF
16,TRBJ1-2,few,TRBV24-1,-,TGTGCCACCAGTGATGGAGGGGCAGGGTGGGGGTACGGCTACACCTTC,CATSDGGAGWGYGYTF
14,TRBJ2-2,few,TRBV7-9,-,TGTGCCAGCAGCTTAAAGGGGGACACCGGGGAGCTGTTTTTT,CASSLKGDTGELFF
13,TRBJ2-4,-,TRBV4-1,-,TGCGCCAGCAGCCAAGCTCAGCAAAACATTCAGTACTTC,CASSQAQQNIQYF
14,TRBJ2-1,-,TRBV3-1,-,TGTGCCAGCAGCAGTAGCCCCTCCTACAATGAGCAGTTCTTC,CASSSSPSYNEQFF
13,TRBJ1-5,many,TRBV29-1,TRBD1,TGCAGCGTCAGACAGGGAGAGCATCAGCCCCAGCATTTT,CSVRQGEHQPQHF
16,TRBJ2-7,-,TRBV5-6,TRBD1,TGTGCCAGCAGCCAATCGACAGGGGTGAGCTCCTACGAGCAGTACTTC,CASSQSTGVSSYEQYF
14,TRBJ2-3,-,TRBV6-2/TRBV6-3,-,TGTGCCAGCAGACGACTAGTCGCTACAGATACGCAGTATTTT,CASRRLVATDTQYF
13,TRBJ2-3,few,TRBV7-2,TRBD2,TGTGCCCTCAGCGGGGCTAGCACAGATACGCAATATTTT,CALSGASTDTQYF
14,TRBJ2-7,many,TRBV5-1,-,TGCGCCAGTGCAGGAAACGAGGCGCTCTACGAGCAGTACTTC,CASAGNEALYEQYF
15,TRBJ2-3,few,TRBV20-1,-,TGCAGTGCTAGAGATCTTCGCAATAGCACAGATACGCAGTATTTT,CSARDLRNSTDTQYF
11,TRBJ1-1,many,TRBV7-9,-,TGTGCCAGCAGCTCGGGGGGGGAGGCTTTCTTT,CASSSGGEAFF
15,TRBJ1-4,-,TRBV2,-,TGTGCCAGCAGTGGAAGAGTTGGTACTAATGAAAAACTGTTTTTT,CASSGRVGTNEKLFF
21,TRBJ2-6,-,TRBV6-6,TRBD2,TGTGCCAGCAGTCCTCACTCCGGACTAGGGGAGTTCCTCTCTGGGGCCAACGTCCTGACTTTC,CASSPHSGLGEFLSGANVLTF
13,TRBJ1-1,few,TRBV4-3,-,TGCGCCAGCAGCCAAGAGATAGCCTCTCTTTCTTTCTTT,CASSQEIASLSFF
13,TRBJ2-5,many,TRBV10-3,-,TGTGCCGTGGGTTCTAGCGACCAAGAGACCCAGTACTTC,CAVGSSDQETQYF
16,TRBJ2-2,-,TRBV11-2,-,TGTGCCAGCAGCTTAGATCCATCAGGTTACACCGGGGAGCTGTTTTTT,CASSLDPSGYTGELFF
14,TRBJ2-3,few,TRBV7-9,-,TGTGCCAGCAGCTTTGAGGGTGGCACAGATACGCAGTATTTT,CASSFEGGTDTQYF
14,TRBJ1-3,-,TRBV11-2,-,TGTGCCAGCAGCTTAATGGGCTCTGGAAACACCATATATTTT,CASSLMGSGNTIYF
15,TRBJ2-5,-,TRBV7-2,-,TGTGCCAGCAGCCTTCTGAGGGGGGGGCAAGAGACCCAGTACTTC,CASSLLRGGQETQYF
15,TRBJ2-5,few,TRBV10-3,TRBD1,TGTGCCATCAGTGCCGTCACAGGGGGCCTCGAGACCCAGTACTTC,CAISAVTGGLETQYF
16,TRBJ2-2,-,TRBV20-1,-,TGCAGTGCTAGAGATCGACGAAGGGCCGACACCGGGGAGCTGTTTTTT,CSARDRRRADTGELFF
13,TRBJ1-2,-,TRBV2,TRBD1,TGTGCCAGCAGTGGAACAGGGGTCAGTAGATTTACCTTC,CASSGTGVSRFTF